Sequencing of this T cell receptor beta chain was carried out in a study of T cells in Graves' hyperthyroidism and ophthalmopathy. Study as a whole: Before treatment of any kind, peripheral blood was taken at initial diagnosis.

In germline, CDR1 is LNHDA, CDR2 SQIVND (reference sequence). CDR3 length: 14 residues. V gave up 7 bases and J gave up 0 bases, with 12 bases separating them. The investigators amplified TCR beta CDR3 regions from RNA transcripts. Carried out on the TCR CDR3, a first-round RT-PCR used the HTBI primer set. TCRdb reprocessed the multiplex PCR reads with MiXCR, giving one entry per CDR3 protein. This sample has more than 550,000 distinct CDR3 sequences; 18% occur once, and the top ten carry over 15%. This clonotype showed up just a few times. This chain uses TRBV19 with TRBJ1-1; D ambiguous. The sample comprised blood. The source of this sequence is a woman aged 45-65 years with Graves' hyperthyroidism that later progressed to Graves' ophthalmopathy. As DNA, the CDR3 is TGTGCCAGTAAGGAGGTCAACATGAACACTGAAGCTTTCTTT. Translating it yields CASKEVNMNTEAFF.